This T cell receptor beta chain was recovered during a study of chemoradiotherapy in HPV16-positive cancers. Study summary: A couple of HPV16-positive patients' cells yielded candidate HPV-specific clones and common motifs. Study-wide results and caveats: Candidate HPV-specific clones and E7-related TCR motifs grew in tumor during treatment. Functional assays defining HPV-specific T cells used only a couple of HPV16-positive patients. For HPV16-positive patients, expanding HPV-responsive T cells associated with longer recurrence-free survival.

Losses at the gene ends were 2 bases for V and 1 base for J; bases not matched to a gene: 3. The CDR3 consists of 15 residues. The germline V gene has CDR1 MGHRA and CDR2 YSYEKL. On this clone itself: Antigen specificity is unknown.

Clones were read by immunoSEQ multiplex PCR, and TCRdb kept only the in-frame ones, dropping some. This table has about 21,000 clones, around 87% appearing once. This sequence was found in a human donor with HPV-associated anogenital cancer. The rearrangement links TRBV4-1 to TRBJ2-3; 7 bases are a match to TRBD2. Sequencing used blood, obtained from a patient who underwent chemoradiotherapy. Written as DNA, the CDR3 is TGCGCCAGCAGCCAAAGCGGGGTGGGCACAGATACGCAGTATTTT. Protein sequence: CASSQSGVGTDTQYF.